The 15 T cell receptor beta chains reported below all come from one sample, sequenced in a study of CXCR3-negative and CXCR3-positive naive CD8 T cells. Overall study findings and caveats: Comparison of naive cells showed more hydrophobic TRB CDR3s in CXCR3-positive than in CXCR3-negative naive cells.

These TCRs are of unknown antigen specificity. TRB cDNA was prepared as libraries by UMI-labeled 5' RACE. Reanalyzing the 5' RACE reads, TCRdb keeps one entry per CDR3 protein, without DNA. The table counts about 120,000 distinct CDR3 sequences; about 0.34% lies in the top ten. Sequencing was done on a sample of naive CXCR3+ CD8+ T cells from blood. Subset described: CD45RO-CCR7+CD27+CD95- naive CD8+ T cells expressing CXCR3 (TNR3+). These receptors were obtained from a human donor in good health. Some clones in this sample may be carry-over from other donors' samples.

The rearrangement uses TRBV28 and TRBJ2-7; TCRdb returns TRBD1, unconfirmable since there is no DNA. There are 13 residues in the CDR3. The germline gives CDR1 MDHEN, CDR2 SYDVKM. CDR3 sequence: CASSYRGLHEQYF. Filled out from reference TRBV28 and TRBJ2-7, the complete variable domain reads DVKVTQSSRYLVKRTGEKVFLECVQDMDHENMFWYRQDPGLGLRLIYFSYDVKMKEKGDIPEGYSVSREKKERFSLILESASTNQTSMYLCASSYRGLHEQYFGPGTRLTVT.

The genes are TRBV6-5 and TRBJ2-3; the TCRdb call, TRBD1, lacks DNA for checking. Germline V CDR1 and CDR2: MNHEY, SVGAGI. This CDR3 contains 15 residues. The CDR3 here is CASRRRDRGTDTQYF.

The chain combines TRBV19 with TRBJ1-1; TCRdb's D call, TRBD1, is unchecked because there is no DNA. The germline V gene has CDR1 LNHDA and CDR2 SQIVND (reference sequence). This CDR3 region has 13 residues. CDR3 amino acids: CASSPPRTYEAFF.

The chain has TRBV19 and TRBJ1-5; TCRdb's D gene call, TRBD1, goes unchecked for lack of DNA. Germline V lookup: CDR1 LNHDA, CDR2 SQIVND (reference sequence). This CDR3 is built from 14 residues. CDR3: CASSPRGINQPQHF.

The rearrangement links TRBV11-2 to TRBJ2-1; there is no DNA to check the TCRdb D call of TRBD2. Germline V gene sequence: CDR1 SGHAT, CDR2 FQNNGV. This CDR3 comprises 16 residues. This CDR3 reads CASSLEVLAGGNEQFF.

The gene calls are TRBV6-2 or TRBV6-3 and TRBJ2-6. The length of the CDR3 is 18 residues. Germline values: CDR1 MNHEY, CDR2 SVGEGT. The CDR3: CASSYSPTGSSGANVLTF.

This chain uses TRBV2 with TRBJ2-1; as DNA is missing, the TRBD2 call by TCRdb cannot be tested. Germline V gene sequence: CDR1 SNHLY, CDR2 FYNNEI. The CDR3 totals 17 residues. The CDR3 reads CASSLRVLVSSYNEQFF.

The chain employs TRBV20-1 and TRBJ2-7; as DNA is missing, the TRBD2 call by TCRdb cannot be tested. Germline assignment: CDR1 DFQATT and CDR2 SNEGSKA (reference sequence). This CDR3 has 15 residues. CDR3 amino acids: CSARSSGGASYEQYF.

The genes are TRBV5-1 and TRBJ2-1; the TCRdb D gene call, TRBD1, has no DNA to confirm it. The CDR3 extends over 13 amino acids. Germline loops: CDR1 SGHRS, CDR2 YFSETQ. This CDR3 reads CASSYGTANEQFF. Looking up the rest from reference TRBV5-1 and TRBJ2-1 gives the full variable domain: KAGVTQTPRYLIKTRGQQVTLSCSPISGHRSVSWYQQTPGQGLQFLFEYFSETQRNKGNFPGRFSGRQFSNSRSEMNVSTLELGDSALYLCASSYGTANEQFFGPGTRLTVL.

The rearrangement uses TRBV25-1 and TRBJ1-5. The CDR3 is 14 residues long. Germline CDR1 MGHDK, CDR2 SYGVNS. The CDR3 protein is CASSGGGNNQPQHF.

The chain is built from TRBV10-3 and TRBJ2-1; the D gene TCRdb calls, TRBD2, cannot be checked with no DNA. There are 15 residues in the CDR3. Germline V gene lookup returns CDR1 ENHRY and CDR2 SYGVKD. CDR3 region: CAISVWREGIDEQFF.

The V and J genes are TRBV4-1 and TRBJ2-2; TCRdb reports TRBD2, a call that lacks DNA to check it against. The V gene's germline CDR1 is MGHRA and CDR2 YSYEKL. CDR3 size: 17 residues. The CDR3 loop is CASSQDPSGRGTGELFF.

This chain's CDR3 is CASSFALLQETQYF. This sequence joins TRBV12-3 or TRBV12-4 and TRBJ2-5. The CDR3 totals 14 residues.

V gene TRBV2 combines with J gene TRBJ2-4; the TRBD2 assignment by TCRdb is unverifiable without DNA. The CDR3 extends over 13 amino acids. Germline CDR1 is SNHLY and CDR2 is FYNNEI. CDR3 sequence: CASSEGIVLFQYF.

CDR3 in amino acids: CASSLSTGDVQRGTLGQFF. This chain links TRBV7-9 with TRBJ2-1; TCRdb's D call of TRBD1 is untestable without DNA. This CDR3 contains 19 residues. Germline values: CDR1 SEHNR, CDR2 FQNEAQ (reference sequence). The full variable domain, its missing parts supplied by reference TRBV7-9 and TRBJ2-1, is DTGVSQNPRHKITKRGQNVTFRCDPISEHNRLYWYRQTLGQGPEFLTYFQNEAQLEKSRLLSDRFSAERPKGSFSTLEIQRTEQGDSAMYLCASSLSTGDVQRGTLGQFFGPGTRLTVL.